The present entry profiles one TCR beta chain with its context. This clonotype was seen repeatedly, ten times or more. It has no known antigen specificity. Base qualities are missing; no much larger clone stands one base away. The sample comes from a study of T-cell reconstitution after alpha-beta-depleted transplantation in children (dated by TCRdb to about 2016). About the full investigation: T-cell immune reconstitution after TCRalphabeta/CD19-depleted allogeneic hematopoietic cell transplantation in children was quantitatively tracked in the study by means of TCR repertoire profiling.

The CDR3 starts with the cysteine, ends with the phenylalanine, and has 16 residues. Solely the CDR3 DNA is kept, with 48 bases framed from the first base. Relative to germline, V is 0 bases shorter and J is 6 bases shorter, with 17 bases between their ends. CDR1 and CDR2 are drawn from the germline V gene: SGHRS, YFSETQ. Libraries were prepared through PCR. Instrument used: Illumina HiSeq 2500. TCR library preparation used molecular barcoding, with unique molecular identifiers applied to normalize quantification of the TCRbeta repertoire. The public sequencing data were trimmed at Q25 with fastp and processed into clonotypes with MiXCR by TCRdb, which kept only in-frame beta chains. Every CDR3 protein is listed once, alongside the most common genes and DNA of its rows. The sample yields hundreds of thousands of distinct CDR3 sequences; about 12% were counted once. The ten top clones hold 2% to 3% of the sample.

Specimen: PBMCs from the stem cell graft donor, collected from the stem cell graft. This chain joins TRBV5-1 to TRBJ2-3; matching of 5 bases hints at TRBD1 as the D gene. This TCR was sampled from a human donor who donated a stem cell graft to a child with acute lymphoblastic leukemia. The CDR3 region has the sequence CASSLVLQGTYDTQYF. The DNA sequence is given as TGCGCCAGCAGCTTGGTGCTGCAGGGAACCTACGATACGCAGTATTTT.